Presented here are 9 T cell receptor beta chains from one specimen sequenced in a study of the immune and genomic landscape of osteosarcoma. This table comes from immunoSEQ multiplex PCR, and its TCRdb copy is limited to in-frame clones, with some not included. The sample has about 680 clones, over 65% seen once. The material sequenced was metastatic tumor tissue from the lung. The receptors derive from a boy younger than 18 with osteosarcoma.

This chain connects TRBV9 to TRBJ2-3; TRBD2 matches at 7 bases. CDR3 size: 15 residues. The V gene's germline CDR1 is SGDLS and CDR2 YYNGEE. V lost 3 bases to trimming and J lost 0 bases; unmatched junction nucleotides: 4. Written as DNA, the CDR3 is TGTGCCAGCAGCGGGACTAGATCTAGCACAGATACGCAGTATTTT. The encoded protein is CASSGTRSSTDTQYF.

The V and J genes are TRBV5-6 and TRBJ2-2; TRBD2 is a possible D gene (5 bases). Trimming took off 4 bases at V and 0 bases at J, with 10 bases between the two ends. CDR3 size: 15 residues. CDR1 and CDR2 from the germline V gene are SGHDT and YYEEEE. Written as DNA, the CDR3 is TGTGCCAGCAGCGGCGGGCTGCCGAACACCGGGGAGCTGTTTTTT. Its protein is CASSGGLPNTGELFF. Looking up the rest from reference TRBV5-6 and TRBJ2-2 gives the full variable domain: DAGVTQSPTHLIKTRGQQVTLRCSPKSGHDTVSWYQQALGQGPQFIFQYYEEEERQRGNFPDRFSGHQFPNYSSELNVNALLLGDSALYLCASSGGLPNTGELFFGEGSRLTVL.

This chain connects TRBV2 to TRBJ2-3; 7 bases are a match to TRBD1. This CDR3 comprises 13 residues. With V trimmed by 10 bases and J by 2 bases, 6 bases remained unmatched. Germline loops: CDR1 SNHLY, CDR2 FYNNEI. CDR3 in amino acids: CAKGQENTDTQYF. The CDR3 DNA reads TGTGCCAAAGGACAGGAGAACACAGATACGCAGTATTTT.

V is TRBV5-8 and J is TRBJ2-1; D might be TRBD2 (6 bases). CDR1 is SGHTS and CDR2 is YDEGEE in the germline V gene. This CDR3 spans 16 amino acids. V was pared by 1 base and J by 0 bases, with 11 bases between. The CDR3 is CASSLWQGLSYNEQFF. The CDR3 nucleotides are TGTGCCAGCAGCTTGTGGCAGGGACTCTCCTACAATGAGCAGTTCTTC.

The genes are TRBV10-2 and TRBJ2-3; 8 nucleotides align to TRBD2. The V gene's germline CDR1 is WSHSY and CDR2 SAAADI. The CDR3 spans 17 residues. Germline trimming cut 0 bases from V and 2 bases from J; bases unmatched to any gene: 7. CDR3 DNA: TGCGCCAGCAGTGAGTCTGGGCTAGCGGGTGTCACAGATACGCAGTATTTT. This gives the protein CASSESGLAGVTDTQYF.

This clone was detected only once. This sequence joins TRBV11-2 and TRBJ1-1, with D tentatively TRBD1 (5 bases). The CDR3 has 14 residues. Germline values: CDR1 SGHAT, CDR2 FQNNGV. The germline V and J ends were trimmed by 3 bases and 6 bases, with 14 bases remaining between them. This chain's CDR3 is CASSFYAGISEAFF. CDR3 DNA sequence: TGTGCCAGCAGCTTTTATGCAGGGATCTCTGAAGCTTTCTTT. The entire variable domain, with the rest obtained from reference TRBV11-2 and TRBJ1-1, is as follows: EAGVAQSPRYKIIEKRQSVAFWCNPISGHATLYWYQQILGQGPKLLIQFQNNGVVDDSQLPKDRFSAERLKGVDSTLKIQPAKLEDSAVYLCASSFYAGISEAFFGQGTRLTVV.

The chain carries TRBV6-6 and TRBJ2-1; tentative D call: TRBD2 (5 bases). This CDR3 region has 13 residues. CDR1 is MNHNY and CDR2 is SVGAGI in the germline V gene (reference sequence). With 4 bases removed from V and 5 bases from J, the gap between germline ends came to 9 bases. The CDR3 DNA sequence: TGTGCCAGCAGTTTTAGCGTAAACAATGAGCAGTTCTTC. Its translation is CASSFSVNNEQFF.

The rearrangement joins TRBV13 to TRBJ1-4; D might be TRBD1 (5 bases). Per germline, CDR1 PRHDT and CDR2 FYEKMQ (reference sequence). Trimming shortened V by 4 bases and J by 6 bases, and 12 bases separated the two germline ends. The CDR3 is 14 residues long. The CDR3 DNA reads TGTGCCAGCAGCTCCCAGGGCGATGATGAAAAACTGTTTTTT. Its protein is CASSSQGDDEKLFF. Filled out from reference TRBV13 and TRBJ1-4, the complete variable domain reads AAGVIQSPRHLIKEKRETATLKCYPIPRHDTVYWYQQGPGQDPQFLISFYEKMQSDKGSIPDRFSAQQFSDYHSELNMSSLELGDSALYFCASSSQGDDEKLFFGSGTQLSVL.

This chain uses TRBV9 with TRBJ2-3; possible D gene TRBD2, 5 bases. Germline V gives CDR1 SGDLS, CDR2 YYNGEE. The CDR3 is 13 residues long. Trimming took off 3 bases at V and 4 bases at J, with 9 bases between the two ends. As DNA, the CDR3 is TGTGCCAGCAGCGCCCCAGCGGCAGATACGCAGTATTTT. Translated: CASSAPAADTQYF. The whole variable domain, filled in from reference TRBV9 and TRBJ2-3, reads DSGVTQTPKHLITATGQRVTLRCSPRSGDLSVYWYQQSLDQGLQFLIQYYNGEERAKGNILERFSAQQFPDLHSELNLSSLELGDSALYFCASSAPAADTQYFGPGTRLTVL.